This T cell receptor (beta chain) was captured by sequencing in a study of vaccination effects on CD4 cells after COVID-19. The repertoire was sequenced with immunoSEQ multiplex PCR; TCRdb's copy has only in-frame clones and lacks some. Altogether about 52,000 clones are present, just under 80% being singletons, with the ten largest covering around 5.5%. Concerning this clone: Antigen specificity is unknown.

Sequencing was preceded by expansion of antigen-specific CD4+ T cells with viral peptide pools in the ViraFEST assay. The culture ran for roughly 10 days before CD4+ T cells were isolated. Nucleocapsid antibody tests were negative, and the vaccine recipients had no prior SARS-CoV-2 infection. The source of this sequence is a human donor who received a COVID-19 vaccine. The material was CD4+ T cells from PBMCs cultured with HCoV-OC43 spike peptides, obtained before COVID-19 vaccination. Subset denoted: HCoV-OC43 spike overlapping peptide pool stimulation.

The CDR3 loop is CASSTPGRASGNTIYF. DNA of the CDR3: TGTGCCAGTAGTACACCGGGACGGGCCTCTGGAAACACCATATATTTT. The chain combines TRBV19 with TRBJ1-3; a weak D match, TRBD1 (5 bases). The germline gives CDR1 LNHDA, CDR2 SQIVND (reference sequence). The CDR3 consists of 16 residues. With 4 bases removed from V and 0 bases from J, the gap between germline ends came to 13 bases.